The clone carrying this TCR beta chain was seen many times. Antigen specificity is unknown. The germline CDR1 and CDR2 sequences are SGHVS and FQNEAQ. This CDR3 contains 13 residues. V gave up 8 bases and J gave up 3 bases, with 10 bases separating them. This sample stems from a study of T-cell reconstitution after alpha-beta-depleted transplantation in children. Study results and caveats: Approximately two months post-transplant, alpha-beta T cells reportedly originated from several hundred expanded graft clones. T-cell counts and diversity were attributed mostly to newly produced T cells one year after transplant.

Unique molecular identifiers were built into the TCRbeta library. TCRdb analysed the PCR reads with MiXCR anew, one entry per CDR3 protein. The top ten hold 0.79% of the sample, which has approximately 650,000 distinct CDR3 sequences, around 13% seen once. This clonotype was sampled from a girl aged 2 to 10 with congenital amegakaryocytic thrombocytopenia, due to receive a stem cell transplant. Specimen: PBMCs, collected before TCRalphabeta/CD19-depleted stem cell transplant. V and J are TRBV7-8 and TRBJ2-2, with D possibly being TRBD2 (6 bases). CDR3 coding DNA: TGTGCCAGCCGACTAGGGTACACCGGGGAGCTGTTTTTT. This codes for CASRLGYTGELFF.